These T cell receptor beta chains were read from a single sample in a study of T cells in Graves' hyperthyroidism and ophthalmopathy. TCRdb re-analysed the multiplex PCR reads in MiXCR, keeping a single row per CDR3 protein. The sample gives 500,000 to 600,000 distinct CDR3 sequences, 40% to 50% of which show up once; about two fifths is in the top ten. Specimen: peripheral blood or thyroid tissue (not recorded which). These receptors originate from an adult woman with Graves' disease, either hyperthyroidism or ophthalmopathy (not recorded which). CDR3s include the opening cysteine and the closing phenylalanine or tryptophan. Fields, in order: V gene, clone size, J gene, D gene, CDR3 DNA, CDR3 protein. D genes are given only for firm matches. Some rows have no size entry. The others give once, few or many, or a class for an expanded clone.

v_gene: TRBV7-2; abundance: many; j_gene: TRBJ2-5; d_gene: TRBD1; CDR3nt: TGTGCCAGCAGCAACCGGGACAGGGTCCTCCAAGAGACCCAGTACTTC; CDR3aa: CASSNRDRVLQETQYF
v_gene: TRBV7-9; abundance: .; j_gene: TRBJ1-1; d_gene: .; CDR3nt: TGTGCCAGCAGCTTAGACAGACGGAACACTGAAGCTTTCTTT; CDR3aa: CASSLDRRNTEAFF
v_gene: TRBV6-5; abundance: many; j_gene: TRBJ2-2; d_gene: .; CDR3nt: TGTGCCACCCGGGGGAACACCGGGGAGCTGTTTTTT; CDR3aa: CATRGNTGELFF
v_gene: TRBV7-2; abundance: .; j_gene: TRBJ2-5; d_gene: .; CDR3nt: TGTGCCAGCAGCCTAGACAGCTCTCCCGGGTTAGAGACCCAGTACTTC; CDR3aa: CASSLDSSPGLETQYF
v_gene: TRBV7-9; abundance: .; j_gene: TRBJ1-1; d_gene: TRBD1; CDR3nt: TGTGCCAGCAGCTTGGGGACAGGTGGAATAAGCACTGAAGCCTTCTTT; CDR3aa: CASSLGTGGISTEAFF
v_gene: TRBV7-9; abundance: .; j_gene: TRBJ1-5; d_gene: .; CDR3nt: TGTGCCAGCAGCTTAGTCGTAAGCAATCAGCCCCAGCATTTT; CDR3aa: CASSLVVSNQPQHF
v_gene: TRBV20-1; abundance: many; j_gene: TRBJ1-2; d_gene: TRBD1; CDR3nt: TGCAGTGCCTCACCGGGTGGGCAGGGGGTGTATGGCTACACCTTC; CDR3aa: CSASPGGQGVYGYTF
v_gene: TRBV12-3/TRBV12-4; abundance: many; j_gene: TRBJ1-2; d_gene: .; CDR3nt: TGTGCCAGCAGGCCCGGGATGGGATACAACTATGGCTACACCTTC; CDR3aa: CASRPGMGYNYGYTF
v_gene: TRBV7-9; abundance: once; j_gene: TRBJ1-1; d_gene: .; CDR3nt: TGTGCCAGCAGCGGCAGTTGGGAAGCTTTCTTT; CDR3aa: CASSGSWEAFF
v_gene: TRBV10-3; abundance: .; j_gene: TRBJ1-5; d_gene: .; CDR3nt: TGTGCCATCAGTGAGTCCGGGACATTTAGCAATCAGCCCCAGCATTTT; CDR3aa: CAISESGTFSNQPQHF
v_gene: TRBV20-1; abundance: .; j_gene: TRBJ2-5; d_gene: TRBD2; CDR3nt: TGCAGTGCTAGAGATCCCGGGACTAGCGGGAGAGGAGAGCAAGAGACCCAGTACTTC; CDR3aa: CSARDPGTSGRGEQETQYF
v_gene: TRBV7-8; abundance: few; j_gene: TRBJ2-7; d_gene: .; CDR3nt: TGTGCCAGCAGCTTATCAAATTCCCAGTGGACGGCCTACGAGCAGTACTTC; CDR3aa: CASSLSNSQWTAYEQYF
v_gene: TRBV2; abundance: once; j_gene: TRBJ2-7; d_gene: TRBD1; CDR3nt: TGTGCCAGCAGTTTATTGACAGGGCCCTACGAGCTGTACTTC; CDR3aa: CASSLLTGPYELYF
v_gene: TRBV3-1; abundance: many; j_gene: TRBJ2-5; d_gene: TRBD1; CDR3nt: TGTGCCAGCAGCCAAGATGCGACAGGGGTGGGGGAGACCCAGTACTTC; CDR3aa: CASSQDATGVGETQYF
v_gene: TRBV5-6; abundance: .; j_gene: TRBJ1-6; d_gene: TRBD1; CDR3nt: TGTGCCAGCAGCAAAAAGGACAGGGGGAATTCACCCCTCCACTTT; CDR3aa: CASSKKDRGNSPLHF
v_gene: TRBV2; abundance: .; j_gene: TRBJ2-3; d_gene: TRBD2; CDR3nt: TGTGCCAGCAGTTGGACTAGCGGGAGCCCAGATACGCAGTATTTT; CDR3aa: CASSWTSGSPDTQYF
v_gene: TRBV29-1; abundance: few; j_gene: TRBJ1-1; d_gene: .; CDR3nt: TGCAGCGTTAAGTATGGAGGAGCGACTGAAGCTTTCTTT; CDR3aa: CSVKYGGATEAFF
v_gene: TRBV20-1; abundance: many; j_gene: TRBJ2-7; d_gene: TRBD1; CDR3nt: TGCAGTGCGAGACAGGGGGGAAGCTCCTACGAGCAGTACTTC; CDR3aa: CSARQGGSSYEQYF
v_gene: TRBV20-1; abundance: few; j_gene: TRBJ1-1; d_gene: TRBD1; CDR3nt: TGCAGTGCTCCGGGACAGCAGAACACTGAAGCTTTCTTT; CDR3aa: CSAPGQQNTEAFF
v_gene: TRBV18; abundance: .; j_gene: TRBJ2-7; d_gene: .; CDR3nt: TGTGCCAGCTCACAGACTCCCTTCGCGCAGTACTTC; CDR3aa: CASSQTPFAQYF
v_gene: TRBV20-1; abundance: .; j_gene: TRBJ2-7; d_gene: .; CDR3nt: TGCAGTGCTAGAGATCAAGGCGGAGGAGATCACTACGAGCAGTACTTC; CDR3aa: CSARDQGGGDHYEQYF
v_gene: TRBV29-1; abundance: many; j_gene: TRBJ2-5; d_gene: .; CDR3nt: TGCAGCGTTGTCTCGGAGACCCAGTACTTC; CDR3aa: CSVVSETQYF
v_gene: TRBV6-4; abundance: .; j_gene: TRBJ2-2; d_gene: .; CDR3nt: TGTGCCAGCAGTGAGGCAGAGACCGGGGAGCTGTTTTTT; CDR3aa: CASSEAETGELFF
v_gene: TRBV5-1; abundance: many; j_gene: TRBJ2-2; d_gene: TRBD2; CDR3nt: TGCGCCAGCAGCTTGACTAGCGGATACACCGGGGAGCTGTTTTTT; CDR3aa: CASSLTSGYTGELFF
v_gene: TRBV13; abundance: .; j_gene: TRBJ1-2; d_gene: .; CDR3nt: TGTGCCAGCAGCTTAGCCGTGGACCGGGATGGCTACACCTTC; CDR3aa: CASSLAVDRDGYTF
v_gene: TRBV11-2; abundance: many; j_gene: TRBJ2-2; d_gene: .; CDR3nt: TGTGCCAGCAGCCTCTTGGCGAACACCGGGGAGCTGTTTTTT; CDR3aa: CASSLLANTGELFF
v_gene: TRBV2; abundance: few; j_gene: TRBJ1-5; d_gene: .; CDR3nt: TGTGCCAGCAGTTCAGACAGGAATGGTCAGCCCCAGCATTTT; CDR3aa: CASSSDRNGQPQHF
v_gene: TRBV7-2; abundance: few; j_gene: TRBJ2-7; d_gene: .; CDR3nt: TGTGCCAGCAGCTTAATGGGTAGGGGGAACTACGAGCAGTACTTC; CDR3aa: CASSLMGRGNYEQYF
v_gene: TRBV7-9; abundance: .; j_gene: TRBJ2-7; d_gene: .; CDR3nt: TGTGCCAGCAGCTCTCCGCTCAACCACGAGCAGTACTTC; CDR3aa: CASSSPLNHEQYF
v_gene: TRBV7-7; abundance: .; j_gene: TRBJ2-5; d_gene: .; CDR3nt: TGTGCCAGCAGCCGAACTTGGCCTCCTACGGCCCAGTACTTC; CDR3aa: CASSRTWPPTAQYF
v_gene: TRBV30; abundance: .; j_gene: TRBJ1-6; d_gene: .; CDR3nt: TGTGCCTGGAGTAGAGATCAGGCTGGACAGTCACCCCTCCACTTT; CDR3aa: CAWSRDQAGQSPLHF
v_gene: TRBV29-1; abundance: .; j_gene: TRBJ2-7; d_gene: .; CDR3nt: TGCAGCGTTGTTGTCGGTGAGTTCTACGAGCAGTACTTC; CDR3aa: CSVVVGEFYEQYF
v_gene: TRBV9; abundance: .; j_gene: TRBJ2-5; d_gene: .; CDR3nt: TGTGCCAGCAGCCCAGACGGGGTCCGGGAGACCCAGTACTTC; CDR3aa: CASSPDGVRETQYF
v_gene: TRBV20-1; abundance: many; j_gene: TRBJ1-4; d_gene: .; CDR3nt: TGCAGTGCTAGAGTAGTAGGGGCGAGGAAAGAAAAACTGTTTTTT; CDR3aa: CSARVVGARKEKLFF
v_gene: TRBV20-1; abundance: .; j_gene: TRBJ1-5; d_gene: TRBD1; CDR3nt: TGCAGTGCGGAGGGACAGAACTTCAATCAGCCCCAGCATTTT; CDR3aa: CSAEGQNFNQPQHF
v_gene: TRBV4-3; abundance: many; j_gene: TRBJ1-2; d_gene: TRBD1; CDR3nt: TGCGCCAGCAGCAGCCAGGCGACAGGGGTCTATGGCTACACCTTC; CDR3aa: CASSSQATGVYGYTF
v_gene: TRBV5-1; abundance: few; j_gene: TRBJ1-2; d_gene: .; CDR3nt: TGCGCCAGCAGCTTCATTGGGACGACTAACTATGGCTACACCTTC; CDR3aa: CASSFIGTTNYGYTF
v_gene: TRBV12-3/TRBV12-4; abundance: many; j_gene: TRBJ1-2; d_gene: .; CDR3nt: TGTGCCGGGCATGGAGCCTTCTATGGCTACACCTTC; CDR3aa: CAGHGAFYGYTF
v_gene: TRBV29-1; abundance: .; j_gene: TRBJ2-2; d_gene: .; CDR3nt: TGCAGCGTTGAAGATTTCGCCACGGGCAGCACCGGGGAGCTGTTTTTT; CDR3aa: CSVEDFATGSTGELFF
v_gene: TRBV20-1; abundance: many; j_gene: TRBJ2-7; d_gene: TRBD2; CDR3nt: TGCAGTGCAGATGGACTAGCGGGAAATTACGAGCAGTACTTC; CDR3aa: CSADGLAGNYEQYF
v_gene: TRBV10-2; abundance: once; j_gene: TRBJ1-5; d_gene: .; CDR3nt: TGCGCCAGCGCCGGGACAAGCAATCAGCCCCAGCATTTT; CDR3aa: CASAGTSNQPQHF
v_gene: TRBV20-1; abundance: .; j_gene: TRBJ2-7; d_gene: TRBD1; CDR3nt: TGCAGTGCTAGAGTGTCAGGGGGATGGGAAGAGCAGTACTTC; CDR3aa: CSARVSGGWEEQYF
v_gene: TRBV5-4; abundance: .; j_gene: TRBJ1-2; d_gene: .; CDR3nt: TGTGCCAGCAGCCTTGGGCGGGGACCCTATGGCTACACCTTC; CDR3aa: CASSLGRGPYGYTF
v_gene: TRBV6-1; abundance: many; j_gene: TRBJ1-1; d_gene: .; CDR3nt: TGTGCCAGCAGTGAAGCGAGACAGGTGGGGGCTTTCTTT; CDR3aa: CASSEARQVGAFF
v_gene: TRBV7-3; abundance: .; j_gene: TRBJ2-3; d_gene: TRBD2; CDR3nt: TGTGCCAGCAGCTCGGGGACTAGCGGGGACCGCCGCACAGATACGCAGTATTTT; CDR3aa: CASSSGTSGDRRTDTQYF
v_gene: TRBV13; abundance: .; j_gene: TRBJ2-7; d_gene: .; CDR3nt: TGTGCCAGCAGCTTGTTACTGGGCTACGAGCAGTACTTC; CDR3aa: CASSLLLGYEQYF
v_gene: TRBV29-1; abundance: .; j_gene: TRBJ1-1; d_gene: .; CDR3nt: TGCAGCGTTTCTCAGGGAGATACTGAAGCTTTCTTT; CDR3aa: CSVSQGDTEAFF
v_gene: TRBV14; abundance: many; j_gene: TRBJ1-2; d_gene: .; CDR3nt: TGTGCCAGCAGCCAAGATCCCGACGCTAACTATGGCTACACCTTC; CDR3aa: CASSQDPDANYGYTF
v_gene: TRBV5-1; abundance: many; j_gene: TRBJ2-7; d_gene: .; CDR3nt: TGCGCCAGCAGCTTGGAAAGGGCTAGCTCCTACGAGCAGTACTTC; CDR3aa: CASSLERASSYEQYF
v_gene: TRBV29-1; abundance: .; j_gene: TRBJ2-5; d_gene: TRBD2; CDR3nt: TGCAGCGTCGTTTTTGGGACTAGCGGACAAGAGACCCAGTACTTC; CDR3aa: CSVVFGTSGQETQYF
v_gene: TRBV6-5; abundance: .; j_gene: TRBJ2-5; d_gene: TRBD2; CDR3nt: TGTGCCAGCAGTGAGTCTAGCGGGAGGTTTGAGACCCAGTACTTC; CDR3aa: CASSESSGRFETQYF
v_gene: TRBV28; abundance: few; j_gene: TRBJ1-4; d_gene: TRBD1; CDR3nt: TGTGCCAGCACGACAGGGGATGAAAAACTGTTTTTT; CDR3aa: CASTTGDEKLFF